The 11 T cell receptor beta chains reported below all come from one sample, sequenced in a study of cytomegalovirus exposure and HLA in healthy donors (dated by TCRdb to the late 2010s). Library method: the immunoSEQ multiplex PCR assay. For the multiplex PCR, a mixture combining 60 forward primers for TCR Vbeta segments and 13 reverse primers for TCR Jbeta segments was used. The table comes from immuneACCESS by way of TCRdb, which keeps in-frame sequences with V and J called. Part of the clones is missing from these tables; in studies checked, under half for an unresolved V gene and the rest for unknown reasons. The sample records about 100,000 clones, 60% to 80% of which are singletons. Approximately 7% of the sample is in the top ten clones. Sequenced sample: PBMCs. The receptors come from a man between 45 and 60 years old in good health and CMV-seropositive.

The genes are TRBV2 and TRBJ2-3, with D uncertain. The CDR3 contains 14 residues. V was shortened by 5 bases and J by 0 bases, with 9 bases between the two germline ends. Looked up from germline, CDR1 is SNHLY and CDR2 is FYNNEI. The CDR3 loop is CASSWVASTDTQYF. CDR3 in DNA: TGTGCCAGCAGTTGGGTAGCTAGCACAGATACGCAGTATTTT.

V is TRBV6-6 and J is TRBJ1-1; 7 bases agree with TRBD1. CDR3 length: 16 residues. J was trimmed by 0 bases and V by 8 bases; bases with no gene match: 12. CDR1 and CDR2 (germline): MNHNY, SVGAGI (reference sequence). The CDR3 protein is CASGPTGDRMNTEAFF. The CDR3 DNA reads as TGTGCCAGCGGCCCTACAGGGGATAGGATGAACACTGAAGCTTTCTTT.

The V and J genes are TRBV7-2 and TRBJ2-3, with no clear D. The germline V gene has CDR1 SGHTA and CDR2 FQGNSA. V lost 5 bases to trimming and J lost 6 bases, with 12 bases between them. The CDR3 covers 13 residues. CDR3 sequence reads: CASSTRPGDTQYF. The CDR3 nucleotides are TGTGCCAGCAGCACGAGGCCTGGGGATACGCAGTATTTT.

The chain links TRBV27 to TRBJ2-3, with 7 positions matching TRBD2. The germline V gene encodes CDR1 MNHEY and CDR2 SMNVEV (reference sequence). The CDR3 is made up of 16 amino acids. With V trimmed by 2 bases and J by 0 bases, 5 bases remained unmatched. The chain's CDR3 is CASSLLLAESTDTQYF. CDR3 nucleotides: TGTGCCAGCAGTTTACTCCTAGCGGAGAGCACAGATACGCAGTATTTT.

The chain is built from TRBV4-3 and TRBJ2-2; 12 bases fit TRBD1. The V gene's germline CDR1 is LGHNA and CDR2 YSLEER. V was pared by 0 bases and J by 5 bases, with 7 bases of the junction left unmatched. The CDR3 totals 18 residues. The CDR3 protein is CASSQDLGQGARTGELFF. Here the CDR3 DNA reads TGCGCCAGCAGCCAAGATCTGGGACAGGGGGCCCGAACCGGGGAGCTGTTTTTT.

The genes are TRBV27 and TRBJ2-1; 9 bases agree with TRBD1. Germline V lookup: CDR1 MNHEY, CDR2 SMNVEV (reference sequence). J lost 8 bases, V lost 7 bases, and 6 bases had no gene match. CDR3 length equals 13 residues. The CDR3 DNA is TGTGCCAGCAACTGGGACAGGGACGATGAGCAGTTCTTC. Protein product: CASNWDRDDEQFF.

This chain connects TRBV2 to TRBJ2-7, with 11 nucleotides matching TRBD2. In germline, CDR1 is SNHLY, CDR2 FYNNEI. The CDR3 sequence is 17 residues long. With 6 bases clipped from V and 0 bases from J, the junction kept 10 bases outside the gene matches. CDR3 residues: CASRPRLAGGYSYEQYF. The CDR3 bases are TGTGCCAGCAGACCCCGGCTAGCGGGGGGATACTCCTACGAGCAGTACTTC. The whole variable domain, remainder taken from reference TRBV2 and TRBJ2-7, is EPEVTQTPSHQVTQMGQEVILRCVPISNHLYFYWYRQILGQKVEFLVSFYNNEISEKSEIFDDQFSVERPDGSNFTLKIRSTKLEDSAMYFCASRPRLAGGYSYEQYFGPGTRLTVT.

The chain has TRBV4-1 and TRBJ1-1; 7 bases map to TRBD1. Looked up from germline, CDR1 is MGHRA and CDR2 is YSYEKL. With 0 bases clipped from V and 8 bases from J, the junction kept 0 bases outside the gene matches. The CDR3 spans 12 residues. In DNA, the CDR3 is TGCGCCAGCAGCCAAGACAGGGGGGAAGCTTTCTTT. Its translation: CASSQDRGEAFF.

Of note for this clone: A junction boundary mismatches the germline segment, possibly from a read error. V usage is TRBV9 and J usage is TRBJ2-6; tentatively, D is TRBD1 (5 bases). CDR1 and CDR2 from the germline V gene are SGDLS and YYNGEE. The CDR3 is 15 residues long. DNA for the CDR3: TGTGCCAGCAGCGACCATTCCTCTGGGGCCAACGTCCCGACTTTC. Its translation: CASSDHSSGANVPTF.

V and J are TRBV6-1 and TRBJ2-7; 7 positions match TRBD1. There are 13 residues in the CDR3. Germline V gives CDR1 MNHNS, CDR2 SASEGT. Unmatched junction bases numbered 7, after V lost 7 bases and J lost 4 bases. In DNA form, the CDR3 reads TGTGCCAGCATTTCAGGGGGATTGTACGAGCAGTACTTC. Amino acids: CASISGGLYEQYF.

The CDR3 DNA reads as TGTGCCACCAGGTTAGGGGACAGGGACTACGAGCAGTACTTC. This encodes CATRLGDRDYEQYF. The chain carries TRBV6-5 and TRBJ2-7; 9 nucleotides match TRBD1. Trimming at V came to 10 bases and at J to 3 bases, leaving 10 bases not matched to a gene. The length of the CDR3 is 14 residues. The germline V gene has CDR1 MNHEY and CDR2 SVGAGI.